This record covers a single TCR beta chain. The antigen remains unidentified. This sample stems from a study of CXCR3-negative and CXCR3-positive naive CD8 T cells. Study-level results: Fresh PBMCs were used in most assays, and CXCR3 expression partially decreased after cryopreservation. The TRB CDR3s that CXCR3-positive naive cells carried were more hydrophobic than those of CXCR3-negative naive cells.

The TRB libraries of cDNA were built by UMI-labeled 5' RACE. One entry per CDR3 protein, without DNA, is what TCRdb gives after re-calling the 5' RACE reads. The listing contains some 150,000 distinct CDR3 sequences. The V gene's germline CDR1 is ENHRY and CDR2 SYGVKD. The CDR3 spans 14 residues. The sequenced sample consisted of naive CXCR3+ CD8+ T cells from blood. As for subset: CD45RO-CCR7+CD27+CD95- naive CD8+ T cells expressing CXCR3 (TNR3+). The receptor comes from a human donor in good health. Some clones in this sample may be carry-over from other donors' samples. The genes are TRBV10-3 and TRBJ2-5; TCRdb indicates TRBD1, and absent DNA this call remains unverified. The CDR3 spells CAISELGGQETQYF.